This TCR beta chain was obtained from a study of blood T cell repertoires in COVID-19. Study-wide context: Material from acute and convalescent COVID-19 was sourced from the United States, Italy and Spain. T cells, B-cell-depleted T cells, or PBMCs provided the cDNA or gDNA that served as material.

Trimming pared 5 bases from V and 0 bases from J, leaving 16 bases between. CDR3 length equals 16 residues. Germline V lookup: CDR1 SGHVS, CDR2 FNYEAQ. Authors' data handling: Cell counts per sample came from amplifying reference gene primers. Profiling relied on immunoSEQ multiplex PCR, and the TCRdb table lists in-frame clones only, not all of them. V and J calls and clone size are as listed in that table; D and trimming were resolved from the DNA. Here the sample spans a few hundred thousand clones, approximately 88% being singletons. Sequencing used peripheral blood. This chain links TRBV7-6 with TRBJ2-5, with D tentatively TRBD1 (5 bases). This receptor was taken from a young man with active or convalescent COVID-19. Here the CDR3 reads CASSPRYRNDQETQYF. The CDR3 region has the DNA TGTGCCAGCAGCCCGCGATACAGGAACGACCAAGAGACCCAGTACTTC. Together with reference TRBV7-6 and TRBJ2-5, the CDR3 gives the full variable domain: GAGVSQSPRYKVTKRGQDVALRCDPISGHVSLYWYRQALGQGPEFLTYFNYEAQQDKSGLPNDRFSAERPEGSISTLTIQRTEQRDSAMYRCASSPRYRNDQETQYFGPGTRLLVL.